This T cell receptor (beta chain) was captured by sequencing in a study of blood T cell repertoires in COVID-19. Study as a whole: PBMCs, B-cell-depleted T cells, or T cells were the source of the cDNA or gDNA that made up the material.

Assay: immunoSEQ multiplex PCR; the TCRdb copy retains only in-frame clones and omits some. The sample records roughly 97,000 clones, roughly 91% being singletons. Germline CDR1 is LGHNA and CDR2 is YSLEER. The CDR3 length is 16 residues. The ends lost 1 base at V and 5 bases at J; junction bases unmatched: 6. The specimen sequenced was peripheral blood. This receptor was taken from a human donor in a cohort sampled during active COVID-19. The chain employs TRBV4-3 and TRBJ2-2, with TRBD2 matching 8 bases. CDR3 protein: CASSQGAGGGTGELFF. The CDR3 DNA sequence: TGCGCCAGCAGCCAAGGGGCGGGAGGAGGAACCGGGGAGCTGTTTTTT.